This TCR beta chain was observed in a study of cytomegalovirus exposure and HLA in healthy donors. This clone was observed a handful of times. Germline V gene sequence: CDR1 SGHNT, CDR2 YYREEE (reference sequence). Trimming took 2 bases from V and 7 from J; bases not matched to a gene: 11. This CDR3 contains 17 residues. This PCR relied on a set of 60 Vbeta primers and 13 Jbeta primers. Measured with immunoSEQ multiplex PCR; TCRdb has only the in-frame clones, and not every one. Seen here are 100,000 to 150,000 clones, around 8.5% observed once, and the top ten hold 5.5%. The source is a man aged 40-55 years in good health and CMV-seronegative. The sample consisted of PBMCs. This sequence joins TRBV5-4 and TRBJ2-2; 10 positions agree with TRBD1. The CDR3 DNA follows: TGTGCCAGCAGCTTTCCTCCGGGACAGGGGCTCGTCGGGGAGCTGTTTTTT. This codes for CASSFPPGQGLVGELFF.